The rows below give T cell receptor beta chains drawn from one sample of a study of T cell responses to AZD1222 COVID-19 vaccine. Sequencing used immunoSEQ multiplex PCR; TCRdb keeps in-frame clones, though not all of them. The sample contains 110,000 to 150,000 clones, 92% of which appear only once. This specimen consisted of peripheral blood, obtained 28 days after the second AZD1222 dose. These receptors were obtained from an adult who received the AZD1222 COVID-19 vaccine. CDR3s include the opening cysteine and the closing phenylalanine or tryptophan. The D gene is left open where the match is weak. Clone size is stated in some rows and not others, as once, few, many or a class when expanded.

>-|TRBV18|-|TRBJ1-1
CASSPQGRGYTEAFF
>-|TRBV7-2|-|TRBJ1-1
CASSLPSSIQAFF
>-|TRBV6-2/TRBV6-3|-|TRBJ2-7
CASSYRSGTLAYEQYF
>-|TRBV6-2/TRBV6-3|TRBD2|TRBJ2-7
CASSYGSGRAFLSYEQYF
>-|TRBV3-1/TRBV3-2|-|TRBJ2-2
CASSPPPGEVTGELFF
>-|TRBV28|TRBD1|TRBJ1-5
CASSTDRGRNQPQHF
>few|TRBV6-2/TRBV6-3|TRBD2|TRBJ2-3
CASSSGLAGYTDTQYF
>-|TRBV6-5|-|TRBJ1-3
CASSYDGTSGNTIYF
>-|TRBV18|-|TRBJ1-1
CASSQQENTEAFF
>-|TRBV5-8|TRBD1|TRBJ1-4
CASSLDRGQKKLFF
>once|TRBV29-1|-|TRBJ1-1
CSVEGPLNTEAFF
>-|TRBV28|TRBD1|TRBJ2-1
CASSPAAGTDSYNEQFF
>-|TRBV23-1|TRBD1|TRBJ2-5
CASRNRDRGDQETQYF
>-|TRBV13|TRBD2|TRBJ2-3
CASSLEGTSGRDDTQYF
>-|TRBV19|-|TRBJ2-2
CASSLPPGASSNTGELFF
>-|TRBV7-9|-|TRBJ2-7
CASSIYSYEQYF
>-|TRBV5-1|-|TRBJ1-1
CASSLTGTMAFF
>-|TRBV5-1|-|TRBJ2-2
CASSWSDRNTGELFF
>-|TRBV6-5|-|TRBJ1-2
CASSYSRTAGKSGYTF
>-|TRBV7-2|TRBD2|TRBJ2-7
CASSFRTSGRYEQYF
>-|TRBV24-1|TRBD2|TRBJ2-7
CATSDSSGSDEQYF
>-|TRBV4-1|TRBD1|TRBJ1-6
CASSQGGAGGIHSPLHF
>-|TRBV28|-|TRBJ2-5
CASSFLGQETQYF
>-|TRBV12-3/TRBV12-4|-|TRBJ2-1
CASSPAPINEQFF
>-|TRBV7-9|-|TRBJ1-4
CASSSEAAGVKKLFF
>once|TRBV6-2/TRBV6-3|-|TRBJ1-1
CASSTGKNTEAFF
>-|TRBV5-1|TRBD1|TRBJ1-1
CASKDRGRMNTEAFF
>-|TRBV5-1|TRBD1|TRBJ2-7
CASSTTGTYEQYF
>-|TRBV28|TRBD2|TRBJ2-7
CASSSRTGGGYEQYF
>-|TRBV7-8|TRBD2|TRBJ2-3
CASSFPSGRPSTDTQYF
>-|TRBV7-2|-|TRBJ1-2
CASSRRAPSGYTF
>-|TRBV5-1|-|TRBJ2-2
CASSWTGTLNTGELFF
>-|TRBV15|TRBD1|TRBJ1-6
CATSRDRGPSPLHF
>-|TRBV9|-|TRBJ1-2
CASSVGGSIIYGYTF
>-|TRBV11-3|TRBD1|TRBJ2-1
CASSLHVGDRANYNEQFF
>-|TRBV6-5|-|TRBJ1-2
CASRPVPGIYGYTF
>-|TRBV5-1|-|TRBJ2-7
CASSFNYEQYF
>-|TRBV15|-|TRBJ1-5
CATSRDVGFTEPSNQPQHF
>-|TRBV28|TRBD1|TRBJ1-5
CASSLRDRVHQPQHF
>-|TRBV28|-|TRBJ2-7
CASAGPALYEQYF
>few|TRBV7-8|-|TRBJ2-1
CASSLVAQYNEQFF
>-|TRBV15|-|TRBJ1-4
CATSSPRQLVNEKLFF
>-|TRBV7-7|TRBD2|TRBJ2-1
CASSRRAGGNNEQFF
>-|TRBV14|-|TRBJ2-2
CASSLIDSNTGELFF
>-|TRBV5-4|TRBD1|TRBJ1-1
CASSSGTGGSIAEAFF
>-|TRBV5-1|-|TRBJ2-7
CATQADPSSYEQYF
>-|TRBV30|-|TRBJ1-5
CAWNRNSNQPQHF
>-|TRBV7-8|TRBD1|TRBJ2-2
CASSFRQGLDTGELFF
>-|TRBV12-3/TRBV12-4|-|TRBJ1-2
CASSPRTVHGYTF
>-|TRBV5-1|TRBD2|TRBJ2-1
CASSRGLAGGYNEQFF
>once|TRBV28|-|TRBJ1-1
CASGLQGRSEAFF
>-|TRBV19|-|TRBJ2-7
CASSVSGPGYEQYF
>-|TRBV5-1|-|TRBJ2-7
CASSIGSTYEQYF
>once|TRBV28|-|TRBJ2-5
CASSLVGLRETQYF
>many|TRBV7-9|-|TRBJ1-5
CASSPLGEGNQPQHF
>-|TRBV28|-|TRBJ2-2
CASRRGDLETGELFF
>-|TRBV11-3|TRBD1|TRBJ2-2
CASSPGQGGKVTGELFF
>-|TRBV6-2/TRBV6-3|-|TRBJ2-1
CASSSVSNEQFF
>once|TRBV4-3|TRBD1|TRBJ2-3
CASSQEVRQGADGTDTQYF